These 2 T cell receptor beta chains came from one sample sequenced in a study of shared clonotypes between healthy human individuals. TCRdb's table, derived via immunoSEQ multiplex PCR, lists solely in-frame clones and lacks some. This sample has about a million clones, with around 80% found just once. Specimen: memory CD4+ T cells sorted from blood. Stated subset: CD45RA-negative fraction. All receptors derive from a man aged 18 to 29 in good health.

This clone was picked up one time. The CDR3 DNA reads TGCGCCAGCAGCGCGATAGGACAGTACACTGAAGCTTTCTTT. Translating it yields CASSAIGQYTEAFF. The gene calls are TRBV5-1 and TRBJ1-1; D is possibly TRBD1 (6 bases). The germline CDR1 and CDR2 sequences are SGHRS and YFSETQ. This CDR3 spans 14 amino acids. V lost 4 bases and J lost 3, with 13 bases in between.

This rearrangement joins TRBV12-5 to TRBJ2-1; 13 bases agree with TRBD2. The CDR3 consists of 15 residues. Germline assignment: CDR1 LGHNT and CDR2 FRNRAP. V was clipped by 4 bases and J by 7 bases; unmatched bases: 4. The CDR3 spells CASGSGLAGHNEQFF. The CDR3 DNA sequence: TGTGCTAGTGGTTCGGGACTAGCGGGACATAATGAGCAGTTCTTC. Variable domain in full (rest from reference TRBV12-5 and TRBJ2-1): DARVTQTPRHKVTEMGQEVTMRCQPILGHNTVFWYRQTMMQGLELLAYFRNRAPLDDSGMPKDRFSAEMPDATLATLKIQPSEPRDSAVYFCASGSGLAGHNEQFFGPGTRLTVL.